Each of the 8 T cell receptor beta chains below was sequenced from the same sample in a study of T cells expressing NK-cell markers. From the 5' RACE reads, TCRdb lists one entry per CDR3 protein and no DNA. The repertoire table contains about 550,000 distinct CDR3 sequences. The sequenced material came from blood T cells: a sorted CD56 or NKG2C T cell subset, CD4+ or CD8+ T cells, or bulk PBMC T cells (not recorded which). These receptors all stem from a man aged 18 to 30 in good health.

The rearrangement joins TRBV7-2 to TRBJ2-2; the TCRdb D gene call, TRBD2, has no DNA to confirm it. This CDR3 has 14 residues. Germline CDR1 is SGHTA and CDR2 is FQGNSA. The CDR3: CASSRDYRTGELFF.

This chain links TRBV3-1 with TRBJ2-1; TCRdb calls TRBD2, which cannot be checked without DNA. The CDR3 runs to 15 residues. Germline CDR1 reads LGHDT; CDR2 reads YNNKEL (reference sequence). This CDR3 reads CASSQDGTRADEQFF.

This chain connects TRBV7-9 to TRBJ2-1. The CDR3 length is 14 residues. The V gene's germline CDR1 is SEHNR and CDR2 FQNEAQ (reference sequence). The chain's CDR3 is CASRERDSFNEQFF.

The chain couples TRBV25-1 to TRBJ2-1; the TCRdb D gene call, TRBD1, has no DNA to confirm it. Germline V gene sequence: CDR1 MGHDK, CDR2 SYGVNS. The CDR3 contains 17 residues. The CDR3 sequence: CASSELDRGDTYNEQFF.

CDR3: CASSFLLRAVPTGQFF. The chain is built from TRBV12-3 or TRBV12-4 and TRBJ2-1; there is no DNA to check the TCRdb D call of TRBD2. CDR3 size: 16 residues.

The rearrangement joins TRBV30 to TRBJ2-6; TCRdb calls TRBD1, which cannot be checked without DNA. The CDR3 loop spans 15 amino acids. From germline, CDR1 is GTSNPN and CDR2 SVGIG (reference sequence). The CDR3 spells CAWRTGLSGANVLTF.

The V call is TRBV5-6, the J call TRBJ2-5; the TRBD1 assignment by TCRdb is unverifiable without DNA. This CDR3 spans 16 amino acids. Germline V gives CDR1 SGHDT, CDR2 YYEEEE. The CDR3 loop is CASSSRTGGALETQYF.

The chain recombines TRBV24-1 with TRBJ2-7; the D call from TCRdb, TRBD1, cannot be confirmed without DNA. Germline-derived CDR1 and CDR2 are KGHDR and SFDVKD. The CDR3 loop spans 14 amino acids. CDR3 region: CATSEAGDTYEQYF.